The clone carrying this T cell receptor (beta chain) appeared a single time. Its antigen is not identified. Losses at the gene ends were 2 bases for V and 2 bases for J; bases not matched to a gene: 2. The germline V gene has CDR1 SNHLY and CDR2 FYNNEI. CDR3 size: 16 residues. This record comes from a study of siplizumab effects on memory and regulatory T cells. Study-wide results and caveats: The diversity of naive T cells seemed greater than that of memory cells, and their alloresponse contribution seemed major. Roughly 75-96% of proliferating CD4+ or CD8+ clones defied assignment to a naive or memory phenotype.

Assay: immunoSEQ multiplex PCR; the TCRdb copy retains only in-frame clones and omits some. The repertoire holds some 90,000 clones, with approximately 90% as singletons. The TCR comes from a human donor in good health. V is TRBV2 and J is TRBJ2-1, with 11 bases that match TRBD2. Sequencing was performed on CD4+ T cells sorted from blood. In nucleotides, the CDR3 is TGTGCCAGCAGTGAAACTAGCGGGAGCACCTACAATGAGCAGTTCTTC. As protein: CASSETSGSTYNEQFF.